This TCR beta chain was captured in a study of T cells in women clearing cervical HPV infection. The V end lost 3 bases, the J end lost 2 bases, and 14 bases lay between the germline ends. Per germline, CDR1 SGHKS and CDR2 YYEKEE (reference sequence). CDR3 length: 15 residues. The data were produced by immunoSEQ multiplex PCR, yet TCRdb's version contains in-frame clones alone and is incomplete. Reported are about 33,000 clones; the ten largest clones contain approximately 7.8%. About this clone itself: The observed sequence ends 3 residues before the CDR3 terminus, with the missing tail filled in from the germline J gene.

The chain joins TRBV5-5 to TRBJ2-5, with D tentatively TRBD1 (6 bases). Sequenced input: blood buffy coat. This clonotype was obtained from a woman between 18 and 69 years old with a cervical HPV16 infection that either progressed to CIN3+ or cleared (not recorded which). This chain's CDR3 is CASSSPGTYQETQYF. The DNA read from the CDR3 is TGTGCCAGCAGCTCCCCCGGGACATATCAAGAGACC.